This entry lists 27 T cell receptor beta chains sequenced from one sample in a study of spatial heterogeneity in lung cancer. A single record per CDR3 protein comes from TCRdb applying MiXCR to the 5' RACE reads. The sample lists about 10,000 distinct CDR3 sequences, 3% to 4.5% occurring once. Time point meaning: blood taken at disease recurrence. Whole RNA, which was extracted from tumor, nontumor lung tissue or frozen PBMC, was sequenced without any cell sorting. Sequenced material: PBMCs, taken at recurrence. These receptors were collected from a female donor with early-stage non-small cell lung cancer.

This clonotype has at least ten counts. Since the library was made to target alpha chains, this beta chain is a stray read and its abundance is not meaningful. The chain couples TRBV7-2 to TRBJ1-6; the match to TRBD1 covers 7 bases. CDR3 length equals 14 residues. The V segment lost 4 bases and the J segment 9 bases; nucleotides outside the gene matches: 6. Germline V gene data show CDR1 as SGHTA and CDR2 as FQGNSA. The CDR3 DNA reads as TGTGCCAGCAGCTCCCGACAGGGTAGTTCACCCCTCCACTTT. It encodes CASSSRQGSSPLHF.

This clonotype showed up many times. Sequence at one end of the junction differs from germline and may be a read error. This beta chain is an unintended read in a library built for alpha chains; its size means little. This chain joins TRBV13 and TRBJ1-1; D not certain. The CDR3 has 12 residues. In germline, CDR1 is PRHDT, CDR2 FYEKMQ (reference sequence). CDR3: CASSLGLDPGGF. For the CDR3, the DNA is TGTGCCAGCAGCTTAGGCCTAGACCCAGGAGGTTTT. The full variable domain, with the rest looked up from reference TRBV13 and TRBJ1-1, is AAGVIQSPRHLIKEKRETATLKCYPIPRHDTVYWYQQGPGQDPQFLISFYEKMQSDKGSIPDRFSAQQFSDYHSELNMSSLELGDSALYFCASSLGLDPGGFGQGTRLTVV.

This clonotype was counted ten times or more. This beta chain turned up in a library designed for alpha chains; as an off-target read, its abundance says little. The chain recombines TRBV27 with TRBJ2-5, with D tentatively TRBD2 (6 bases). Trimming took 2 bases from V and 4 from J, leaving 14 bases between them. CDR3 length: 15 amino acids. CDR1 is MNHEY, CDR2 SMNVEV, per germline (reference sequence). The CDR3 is CASSLGVGGLETQYF. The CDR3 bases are TGTGCCAGCAGTTTAGGGGTTGGGGGGTTAGAGACCCAGTACTTC.

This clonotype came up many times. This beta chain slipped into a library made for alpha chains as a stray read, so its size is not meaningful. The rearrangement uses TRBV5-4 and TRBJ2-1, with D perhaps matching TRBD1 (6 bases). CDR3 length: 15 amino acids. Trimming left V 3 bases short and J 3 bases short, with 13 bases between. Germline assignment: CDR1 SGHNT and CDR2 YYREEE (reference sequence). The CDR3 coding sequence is TGTGCCAGCAGCTCCGGGTCGGACAGCTACAATGAGCAGTTCTTC. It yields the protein CASSSGSDSYNEQFF.

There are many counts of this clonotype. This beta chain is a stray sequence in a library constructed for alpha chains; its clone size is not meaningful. CDR3 loop: CSARGLASYEQYF. The CDR3 nucleotides are TGCAGTGCTAGAGGACTAGCATCCTACGAGCAGTACTTC. This chain connects TRBV20-1 to TRBJ2-7, with TRBD2 identical over 7 bases. The V segment lost 1 base and the J segment 1 base; nucleotides outside the gene matches: 1. From germline, CDR1 is DFQATT and CDR2 SNEGSKA (reference sequence). The CDR3 is 13 amino acids.

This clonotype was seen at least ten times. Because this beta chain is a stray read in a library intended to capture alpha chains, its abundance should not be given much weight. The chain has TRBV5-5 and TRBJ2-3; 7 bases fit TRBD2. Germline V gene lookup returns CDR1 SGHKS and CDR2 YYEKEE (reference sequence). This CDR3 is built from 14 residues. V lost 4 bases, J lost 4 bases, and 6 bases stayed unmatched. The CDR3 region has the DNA TGTGCCAGCAGCCCCCTAGCGGTATCAGATACGCAGTATTTT. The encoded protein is CASSPLAVSDTQYF.

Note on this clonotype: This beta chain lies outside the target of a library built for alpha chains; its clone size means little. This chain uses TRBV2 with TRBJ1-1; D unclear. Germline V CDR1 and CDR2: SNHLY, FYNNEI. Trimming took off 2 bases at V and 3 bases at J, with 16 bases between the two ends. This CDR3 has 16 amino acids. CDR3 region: CASSESGVLTDTEAFF. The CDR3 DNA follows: TGTGCCAGCAGTGAAAGTGGTGTCTTAACCGACACTGAAGCTTTCTTT.

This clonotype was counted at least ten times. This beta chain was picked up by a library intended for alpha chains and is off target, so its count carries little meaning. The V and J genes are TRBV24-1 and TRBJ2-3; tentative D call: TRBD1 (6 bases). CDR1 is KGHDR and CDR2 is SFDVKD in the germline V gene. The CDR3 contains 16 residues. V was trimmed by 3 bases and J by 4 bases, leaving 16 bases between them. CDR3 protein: CATSDIEQGGADTQYF. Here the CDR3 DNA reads TGTGCCACCAGTGATATAGAACAGGGTGGGGCAGATACGCAGTATTTT.

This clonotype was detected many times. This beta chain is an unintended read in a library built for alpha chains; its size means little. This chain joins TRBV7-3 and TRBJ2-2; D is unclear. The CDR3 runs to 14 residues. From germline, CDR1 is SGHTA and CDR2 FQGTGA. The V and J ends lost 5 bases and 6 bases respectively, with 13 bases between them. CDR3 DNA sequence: TGTGCCAGCAGCGCGACACTTCAGGCCGGGGAGCTGTTTTTT. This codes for CASSATLQAGELFF.

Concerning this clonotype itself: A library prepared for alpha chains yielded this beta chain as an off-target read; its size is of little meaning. DNA for the CDR3: TGCGCCAGCAGCCAATCCCTAGCGGGGGGGCCGTACAATGAGCAGTTCTTC. It is translated as CASSQSLAGGPYNEQFF. This chain links TRBV4-1 with TRBJ2-1, with TRBD2 matching over 12 bases. The CDR3 runs 17 residues. Germline CDR1 is MGHRA and CDR2 is YSYEKL. The trim removed 2 bases at V and 4 bases at J, leaving 6 bases unmatched.

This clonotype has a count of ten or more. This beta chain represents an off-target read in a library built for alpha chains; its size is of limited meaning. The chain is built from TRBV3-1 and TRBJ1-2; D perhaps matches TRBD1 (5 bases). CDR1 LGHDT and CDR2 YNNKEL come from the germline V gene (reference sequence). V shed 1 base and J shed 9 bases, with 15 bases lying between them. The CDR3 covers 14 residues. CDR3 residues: CASSQAGRSRSYTF. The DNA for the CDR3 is TGTGCCAGCAGCCAAGCGGGACGGAGCAGGAGCTACACCTTC.

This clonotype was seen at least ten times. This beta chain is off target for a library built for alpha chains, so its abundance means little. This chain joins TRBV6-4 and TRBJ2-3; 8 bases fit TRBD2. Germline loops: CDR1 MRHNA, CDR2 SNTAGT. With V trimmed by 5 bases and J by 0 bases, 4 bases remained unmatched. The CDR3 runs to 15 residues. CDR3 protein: CASSLAGKSTDTQYF. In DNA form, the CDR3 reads TGTGCCAGCAGTTTAGCGGGGAAGAGCACAGATACGCAGTATTTT.

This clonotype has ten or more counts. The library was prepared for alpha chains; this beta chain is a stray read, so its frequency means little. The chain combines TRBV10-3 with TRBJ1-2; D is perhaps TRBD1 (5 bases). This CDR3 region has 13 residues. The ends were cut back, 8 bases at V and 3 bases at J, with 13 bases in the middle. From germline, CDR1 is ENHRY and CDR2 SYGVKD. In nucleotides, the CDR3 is TGTGCCATCGCAGGGAGGGAAGACTATGGCTACACCTTC. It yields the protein CAIAGREDYGYTF.

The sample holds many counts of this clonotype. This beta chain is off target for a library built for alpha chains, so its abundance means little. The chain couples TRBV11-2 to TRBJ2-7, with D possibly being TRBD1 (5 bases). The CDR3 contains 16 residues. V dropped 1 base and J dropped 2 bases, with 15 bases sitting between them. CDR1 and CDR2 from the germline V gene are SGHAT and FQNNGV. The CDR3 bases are TGTGCCAGCAGCTTAGCACTCGACAGAGTTCCCTACGAGCAGTACTTC. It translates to CASSLALDRVPYEQYF.

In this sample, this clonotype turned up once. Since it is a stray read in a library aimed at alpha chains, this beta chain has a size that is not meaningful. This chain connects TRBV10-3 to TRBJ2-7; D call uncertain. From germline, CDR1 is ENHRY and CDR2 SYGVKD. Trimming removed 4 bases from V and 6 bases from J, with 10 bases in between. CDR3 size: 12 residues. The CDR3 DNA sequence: TGTGCCATCAGTGGGACGGATTCCGAGCAGTACTTC. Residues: CAISGTDSEQYF.

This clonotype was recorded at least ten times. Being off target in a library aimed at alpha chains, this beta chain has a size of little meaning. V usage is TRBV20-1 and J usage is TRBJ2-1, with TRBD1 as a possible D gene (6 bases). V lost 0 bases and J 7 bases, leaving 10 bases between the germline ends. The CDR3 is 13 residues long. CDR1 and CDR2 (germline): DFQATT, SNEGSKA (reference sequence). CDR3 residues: CSARDLQGNEQFF. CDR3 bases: TGCAGTGCTAGAGATTTACAGGGAAATGAGCAGTTCTTC.

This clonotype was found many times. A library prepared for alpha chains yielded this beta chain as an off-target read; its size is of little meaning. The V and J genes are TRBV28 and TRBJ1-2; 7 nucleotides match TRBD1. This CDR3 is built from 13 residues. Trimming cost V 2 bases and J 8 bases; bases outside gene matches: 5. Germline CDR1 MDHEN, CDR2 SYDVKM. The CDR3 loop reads CASSLDRVRGYTF. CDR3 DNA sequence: TGTGCCAGCAGTTTAGACAGGGTACGAGGCTACACCTTC.

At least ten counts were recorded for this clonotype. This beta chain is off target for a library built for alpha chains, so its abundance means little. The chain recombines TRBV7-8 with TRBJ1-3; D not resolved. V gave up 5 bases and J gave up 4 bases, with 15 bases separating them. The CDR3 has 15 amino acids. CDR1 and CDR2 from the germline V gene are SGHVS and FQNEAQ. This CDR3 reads CASSPPRRTGNTIYF. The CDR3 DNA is TGTGCCAGCAGCCCACCCCGTCGAACGGGAAACACCATATATTTT.

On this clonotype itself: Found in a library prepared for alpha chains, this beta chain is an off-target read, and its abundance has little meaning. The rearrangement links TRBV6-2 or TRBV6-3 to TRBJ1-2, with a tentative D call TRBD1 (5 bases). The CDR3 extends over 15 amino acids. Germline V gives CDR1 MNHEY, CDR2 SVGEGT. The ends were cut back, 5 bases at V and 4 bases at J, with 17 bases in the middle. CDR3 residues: CASSTLQEPTYGYTF. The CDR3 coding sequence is TGTGCCAGCAGTACACTACAGGAGCCAACCTATGGCTACACCTTC.

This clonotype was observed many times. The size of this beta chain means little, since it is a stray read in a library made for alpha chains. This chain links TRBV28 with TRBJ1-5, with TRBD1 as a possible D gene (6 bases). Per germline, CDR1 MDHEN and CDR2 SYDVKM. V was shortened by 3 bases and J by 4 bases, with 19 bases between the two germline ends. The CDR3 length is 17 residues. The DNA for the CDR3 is TGTGCCAGCAGTTTGGCTGGGGGCCACGGAATTAATCAGCCCCAGCATTTT. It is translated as CASSLAGGHGINQPQHF. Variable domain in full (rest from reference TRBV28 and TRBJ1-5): DVKVTQSSRYLVKRTGEKVFLECVQDMDHENMFWYRQDPGLGLRLIYFSYDVKMKEKGDIPEGYSVSREKKERFSLILESASTNQTSMYLCASSLAGGHGINQPQHFGDGTRLSIL.

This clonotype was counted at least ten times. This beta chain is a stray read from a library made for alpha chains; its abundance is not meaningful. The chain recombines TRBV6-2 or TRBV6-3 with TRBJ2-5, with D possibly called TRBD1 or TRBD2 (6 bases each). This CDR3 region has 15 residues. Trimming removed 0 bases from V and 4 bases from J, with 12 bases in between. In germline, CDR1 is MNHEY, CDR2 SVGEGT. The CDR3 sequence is CASSYSGGRLETQYF. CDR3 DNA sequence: TGTGCCAGCAGTTACTCGGGGGGCCGGTTAGAGACCCAGTACTTC.

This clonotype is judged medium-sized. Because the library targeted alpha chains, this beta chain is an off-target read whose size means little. The CDR3 loop is CASSPRRGKNIQYF. The CDR3 region has the DNA TGTGCCAGCTCTCCCAGGAGGGGCAAAAACATTCAGTACTTC. The chain couples TRBV28 to TRBJ2-4; D is perhaps TRBD2 (6 bases). V lost 8 bases to trimming and J lost 3 bases, with 14 bases between them. CDR1 is MDHEN and CDR2 is SYDVKM in the germline V gene. The length of the CDR3 is 14 residues.

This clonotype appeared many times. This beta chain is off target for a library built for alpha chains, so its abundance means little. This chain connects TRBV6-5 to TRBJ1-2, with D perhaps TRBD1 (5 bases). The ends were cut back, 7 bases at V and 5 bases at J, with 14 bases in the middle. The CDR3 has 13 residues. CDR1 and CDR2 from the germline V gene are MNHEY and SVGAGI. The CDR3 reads CASTPGGFYGYTF. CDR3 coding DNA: TGTGCCAGCACCCCCGGGGGTTTTTATGGCTACACCTTC.

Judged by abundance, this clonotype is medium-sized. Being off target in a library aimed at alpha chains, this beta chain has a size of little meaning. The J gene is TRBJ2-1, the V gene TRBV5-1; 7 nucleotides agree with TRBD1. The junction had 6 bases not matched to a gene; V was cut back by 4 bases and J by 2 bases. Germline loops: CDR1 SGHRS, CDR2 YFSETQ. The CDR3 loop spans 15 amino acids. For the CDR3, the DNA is TGCGCCAGCAGCCCGGACAGGAGAACCTACAATGAGCAGTTCTTC. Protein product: CASSPDRRTYNEQFF.

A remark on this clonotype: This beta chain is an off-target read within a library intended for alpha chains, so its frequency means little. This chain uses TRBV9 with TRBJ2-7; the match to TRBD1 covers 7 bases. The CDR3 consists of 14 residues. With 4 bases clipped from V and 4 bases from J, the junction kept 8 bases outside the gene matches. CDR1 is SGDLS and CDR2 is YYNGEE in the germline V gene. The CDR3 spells CASSRLQGPYEQYF. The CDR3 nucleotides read TGTGCCAGCAGCCGACTACAGGGGCCTTACGAGCAGTACTTC.

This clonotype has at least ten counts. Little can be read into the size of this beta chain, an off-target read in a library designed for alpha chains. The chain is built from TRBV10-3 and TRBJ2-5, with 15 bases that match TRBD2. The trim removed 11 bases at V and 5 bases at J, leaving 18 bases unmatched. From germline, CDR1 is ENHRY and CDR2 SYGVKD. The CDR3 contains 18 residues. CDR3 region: CASPHGGLAGGQGETQYF. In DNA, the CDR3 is TGTGCCTCACCCCACGGGGGACTAGCGGGGGGCCAAGGGGAGACCCAGTACTTC.

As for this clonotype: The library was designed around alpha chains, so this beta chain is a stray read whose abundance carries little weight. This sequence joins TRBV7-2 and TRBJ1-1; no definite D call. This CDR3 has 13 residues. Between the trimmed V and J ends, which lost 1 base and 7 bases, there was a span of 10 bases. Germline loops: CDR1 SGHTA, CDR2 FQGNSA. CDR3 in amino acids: CASSLERASEAFF. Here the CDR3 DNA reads TGTGCCAGCAGCTTAGAGAGGGCTAGTGAAGCTTTCTTT.